This TCR beta chain was obtained from a study of memory CD4+ T cells and cytomegalovirus serostatus (dated by TCRdb to 2018 to 2020). The study in broad terms: The approximately 35 healthy Belgian adults in the cohort included 9 who were CMV seropositive and 24 who were CMV seronegative. The study sequenced CD4+ memory TCRbeta repertoires of a Belgian cohort with known cytomegalovirus serostatus to replicate a published TCR-based CMV serostatus classifier. What the study reported, not specific to this receptor: Only CD4+CD45RO+ memory cells were sequenced, in contrast to the original study, which included naive and memory CD4+ and CD8+ populations. The results were read as suggesting that the CMV-associated TCR signature is, for the most part, present in the CD4+ memory repertoire. Of around 160 previously reported CMV-associated TCRbeta sequences, approximately 64 appeared in the CD4+ memory repertoires, each in one to five individuals. For predicting CMV serostatus, the median bootstrapped AUC was about 0.94 using the original framework and around 0.9 using a US-trained random forest. The original-framework classifier achieved a median bootstrapped AUC of almost 0.97 with a 95% CI of 0.76-1.00 on the Belgian cohort.

Regarding this clone: Its cognate antigen has yet to be identified. Within one base of it there is no much larger clone, and no base qualities were kept.

Single viable CD3+CD4+CD8-CD45RO+ cells were sorted as memory CD4+ T cells on a FACSAria II. To determine CMV serostatus, a Roche Elecsys assay was used that detects serum IgG against CMV pp150, pp28, p38 and p52. After thawing, total CD4+ T cells were enriched by positive selection with CD4 magnetic microbeads. The samples came from a different study that was designed specifically to examine the CD4+ T cell memory repertoire. Peripheral blood mononuclear cells were isolated and cryopreserved according to standard operating procedures, and serum was kept at -80 degrees C. The staining relied on CD3-PerCP (BW264/56), CD4-APC (RPA-T4), CD45RO-PE (UCHT1) and CD8-Pacific Orange (3B5) antibodies, and Sytox blue was used to exclude non-viable cells. From the cysteine through the phenylalanine, the CDR3 covers 16 amino acids. Only the CDR3 DNA stays, 48 bases, in frame from base 1. The CDR1 and CDR2 encoded by the germline V gene are SGHDT and YYEEEE. V is clipped by 1 base and J by 0 bases, and the sequence between their germline boundaries is 12 bases long.

Genomic DNA was extracted from sorted cells with the Quick-DNA Microprep Kit. TCRbeta DNA was amplified with the immunoSEQ hsTCRbeta kit following the manufacturer's protocol. TCRbeta libraries were sequenced on an Illumina MiSeq instrument. On the study's bioinformatics: Following removal of out-of-frame sequences, 2,204,828 distinct TCRbeta sequences were retained, with an average of roughly 67,000 per individual. Each individual was scored by the count of 150 to 200 previously reported CMV-associated TCRbeta sequences and the total productive distinct TCRbeta count. A beta-binomial model was reimplemented in Python, and scikit-learn random forests with default parameters were trained on data from the US cohort. Classifier performance on the Belgian cohort was reported as the median AUC with percentile confidence intervals calculated over 10,000 bootstrap iterations. In its TCRdb copy, this immuneACCESS table keeps in-frame sequences only and misses some clones. Where compared with another copy, unresolved V genes explain less than half of these, and the others have no known cause. That table is the source of V, J and clone size, and D and trimming were worked out from the DNA. Within this sample are approximately 61,000 clones, with around 80% of them counted one time only. The ten largest account for less than 0.6% of the sample.

Sequenced input: memory CD4+ T cells from blood. The receptor was isolated from an adult in good health and CMV-seronegative. Some clones in this sample may be carry-over from other donors' samples. The chain uses TRBV5-6 and TRBJ2-3, with the D gene call left open. The DNA is TGTGCCAGCAGCTTGCGAACAACTGCTAGCACAGATACGCAGTATTTT. Its coded protein is CASSLRTTASTDTQYF.